Sequencing of this T cell receptor (beta chain) was carried out in a study of shared clonotypes between healthy human individuals (TCRdb year 2020). About the investigation overall: The cohort comprised two women and a few men aged 18 to 49 years. Leukapheresis yielded between about 0.85 and 9 billion PBMCs per donor. Per donor, three plates each were used for CD4 naive and CD4 memory, two for CD8 naive, and one for CD8 memory. Blood TCR repertoires of several healthy adults were deeply sequenced to estimate repertoire size and the extent of clonotype sharing between individuals. To increase sequencing depth and limit assay-specific biases, different laboratories used diverse techniques to prepare libraries and sequence TCR repertoires. The investigation overall reported the following: Pairwise subsampling led to the expectation that sequencing depth would affect the degree of clonotype sharing among donors. Larger estimated clonotype richness was generally found for naive subsets than for memory subsets. The genetic and exposure-history diversity represented was limited by the small number of donors. Sampling was restricted to blood, and TCR repertoires in tissues likely differ from the TCR repertoires found in blood. Even with the large sequencing depth, rarefaction of the sorted-subset datasets indicated that sequencing was incomplete. Sharing across a handful of donors was observed for 4.5% to 6.5% of naive CD4, 3.5% of naive CD8, about 2.3% of memory CD4, and about 0.39% of memory CD8 clonotypes. Higher generation probabilities were observed for clonotypes shared by all four sorted-subset donors than for non-shared clonotypes.

The donors were healthy, HIV-negative adults who had no recently reported acute infections or vaccinations. Only Caucasian adults living in Nashville, Tennessee, USA were represented among the donors. CD4+ T cells were enriched by magnetic negative selection, after which naive cells were positively selected on CD45RA and the negative fraction was taken as the memory subset. After blood collection by leukapheresis, PBMCs were isolated using Ficoll-Histopaque density gradient centrifugation and then cryopreserved in the vapor phase of liquid nitrogen. Analytical flow cytometry was used to check the purity and quantity of every magnetically sorted T cell population. Genomic DNA was isolated from every sorted fraction and measured by UV absorbance on a Nanodrop 2000c. For CDR1 and CDR2, the germline V gene (reference sequence) lists SEHNR and FQNEAQ. The CDR3 has 14 amino acids, counting the end cysteine and phenylalanine. The entry retains the CDR3 DNA only, 42 bases that are in frame from base 1. V is shortened by 2 bases, J by 0 bases, and the region joining them spans 7 bases.

Comment on this clone: Its binding antigen is unknown. Per-nucleotide qualities are absent, and no much larger clonotype sits a single base away. Distinct nucleotide sequences in the sample also encode this CDR3.

TCR CDR3 regions were amplified from genomic DNA by multiplex PCR using the deep immunoSEQ assay. For each cell subset, the extracted genomic DNA was distributed evenly across all wells of several immunoSEQ 96-well plates, and each plate served as one replicate. Each replicate PCR for sorted subsets received around 210 ng genomic DNA, equal to tens of thousands of T cell genomes. The purified libraries were quantified using a Qubit 3.0 fluorometer, sized with a Bioanalyzer 2100, and then quantified again using the KAPA Library Quantification kit. Each immunoSEQ 96-well plate was sequenced on its own single-read 150-cycle Illumina NextSeq 550 flow cell. For the original study's pipeline: The immunoSEQ output contained only junctional sequences without quality scores, so filtering could not match that applied to full-length reads. Sequences were annotated with PyIR, a Python wrapper for IgBLAST v1.9, and V/J genes and CDR3 were assigned using IMGT germline references. Reads were filtered out if the reads had weak V/J assignments (E-value above 1e-6), no CDR3, stop codons, out-of-frame junctions, or ambiguous translated residues. A V3J clonotype was defined by an identical inferred V gene, J gene, and CDR3 amino acid sequence. Percentage overlap between repertoires was computed as shared unique clonotypes divided by the size of the smaller repertoire. Repertoire richness was assessed with RTK rarefaction, the Chao1 estimator, and Recon v2.1 estimates of unobserved clonotypes. Generation probabilities for all TCRbeta clonotypes obtained by the gDNA method from a handful of donors were computed using OLGA. TCRdb's version of the immuneACCESS table is confined to in-frame rearrangements and falls short of the full clone set. An unresolved V gene accounts for under half of the shortfall where checked; the remainder is of unknown origin. The V and J calls and clone size come from that table; D and trimming were worked out from the DNA. The sample records some 2,100,000 clones, almost 96% of which are singletons. Together, the top ten hold roughly 0.13% of the sample.

The rearrangement joined TRBV7-9 to TRBJ1-1, with the D gene uncertain. Sequenced material: naive CD4+ T cells sorted from blood. Sample cell subset or site, as interpreted from the label and publication: CD45RA+ positively selected. This clonotype was obtained from a man between 18 and 29 years old in good health. The CDR3 loop reads CASSLRTLNTEAFF. The DNA is as follows: TGTGCCAGCAGCTTAAGAACACTGAACACTGAAGCTTTCTTT.